The rows below give T cell receptor beta chains drawn from one sample of a study of neurological immune-mediated disorders. Each CDR3 protein gets one entry after TCRdb re-called the 5' RACE reads with MiXCR. The sample holds tens of thousands of distinct CDR3 sequences, about 2.5% seen once. The sequenced material came from PBMCs. Receptor source: a woman between 25 and 40 years old with multiple sclerosis. CDR3s leave out the opening cysteine and the closing phenylalanine or tryptophan. Rows give clone size only sometimes, using once, few, many, or a class for an expanded clone.

abundance: many
v_gene: TRBV3-1
j_gene: TRBJ1-6
CDR3aa: ASSGWGYPLH

abundance: many
v_gene: TRBV7-3
j_gene: TRBJ2-7
CDR3aa: ASSLTLAGDYEQY

abundance: many
v_gene: TRBV5-1
j_gene: TRBJ2-7
CDR3aa: ASGEGAGYEQY

abundance: many
v_gene: TRBV7-2
j_gene: TRBJ2-7
CDR3aa: ASSLRPAGGPYEQY

abundance: many
v_gene: TRBV24-1
j_gene: TRBJ2-1
CDR3aa: ATSERLGNEQF

abundance: many
v_gene: TRBV20-1
j_gene: TRBJ1-2
CDR3aa: SALPRTGPNYGYT

abundance: many
v_gene: TRBV12-3/TRBV12-4
j_gene: TRBJ2-5
CDR3aa: ASSPLTGGPSETQY

abundance: many
v_gene: TRBV12-3/TRBV12-4
j_gene: TRBJ1-5
CDR3aa: ASSLDPSNQPQH

abundance: NA
v_gene: TRBV4-2
j_gene: TRBJ1-2
CDR3aa: ASSQQQGVGPYGYT

abundance: many
v_gene: TRBV7-2
j_gene: TRBJ1-3
CDR3aa: ASSPTRTGNTIY

abundance: many
v_gene: TRBV5-1
j_gene: TRBJ2-5
CDR3aa: ASSRGGSGQETQY

abundance: many
v_gene: TRBV12-3/TRBV12-4
j_gene: TRBJ2-3
CDR3aa: ASSPGLATDTQY

abundance: many
v_gene: TRBV5-1
j_gene: TRBJ2-3
CDR3aa: ASRSQGEDTQY

abundance: many
v_gene: TRBV20-1
j_gene: TRBJ2-3
CDR3aa: SAREVRRSGTRGDTQY

abundance: many
v_gene: TRBV12-3/TRBV12-4
j_gene: TRBJ2-2
CDR3aa: ASSLSSELF

abundance: many
v_gene: TRBV24-1
j_gene: TRBJ2-1
CDR3aa: ATSGQAGGNSYNEQF

abundance: many
v_gene: TRBV7-8
j_gene: TRBJ2-7
CDR3aa: ASSLEGQGLYEQY

abundance: many
v_gene: TRBV20-1
j_gene: TRBJ2-1
CDR3aa: SARDRAGVYEQF

abundance: many
v_gene: TRBV20-1
j_gene: TRBJ1-2
CDR3aa: SALVPGQGAGGYT

abundance: many
v_gene: TRBV7-2
j_gene: TRBJ1-2
CDR3aa: ASSPYRGAGYGYT

abundance: many
v_gene: TRBV7-2
j_gene: TRBJ2-5
CDR3aa: ASSSLETQY

abundance: many
v_gene: TRBV4-3
j_gene: TRBJ2-7
CDR3aa: ASSQERGQGYEQY

abundance: many
v_gene: TRBV7-2
j_gene: TRBJ2-7
CDR3aa: ASSPSSPYEQY

abundance: many
v_gene: TRBV20-1
j_gene: TRBJ1-6
CDR3aa: SARDVRSDRANSPLH

abundance: NA
v_gene: TRBV6-2/TRBV6-3
j_gene: TRBJ2-1
CDR3aa: ASSPTPSWTLYNEQF

abundance: many
v_gene: TRBV7-2
j_gene: TRBJ2-7
CDR3aa: ASSLKGTEQY

abundance: many
v_gene: TRBV18
j_gene: TRBJ2-1
CDR3aa: ASSPVLDNEQF

abundance: many
v_gene: TRBV7-2
j_gene: TRBJ2-1
CDR3aa: ASSLEGQWAAGRPEQF

abundance: many
v_gene: TRBV30
j_gene: TRBJ2-1
CDR3aa: ACQREFDNEQF

abundance: many
v_gene: TRBV20-1
j_gene: TRBJ1-5
CDR3aa: SARDLQGYGSNQPQH

abundance: many
v_gene: TRBV6-2/TRBV6-3
j_gene: TRBJ2-4
CDR3aa: ASSLRTEKNIQY

abundance: many
v_gene: TRBV4-3
j_gene: TRBJ2-2
CDR3aa: ASSQDLTSPVRELF

abundance: many
v_gene: TRBV7-9
j_gene: TRBJ1-3
CDR3aa: ASIPGDFGGNTIY

abundance: many
v_gene: TRBV5-1
j_gene: TRBJ2-1
CDR3aa: ASSETGGRNEQF

abundance: many
v_gene: TRBV28
j_gene: TRBJ1-1
CDR3aa: ASSLVSNTEAF

abundance: many
v_gene: TRBV29-1
j_gene: TRBJ2-6
CDR3aa: SVAGQGALSGANVLT

abundance: many
v_gene: TRBV27
j_gene: TRBJ2-7
CDR3aa: ASSRARDYEQY

abundance: many
v_gene: TRBV27
j_gene: TRBJ2-3
CDR3aa: ASSFSSSTQY

abundance: many
v_gene: TRBV4-3
j_gene: TRBJ2-1
CDR3aa: ASSQRFGLAGYSYNEQF

abundance: many
v_gene: TRBV28
j_gene: TRBJ2-7
CDR3aa: ASSPRLAGVHEQY

abundance: many
v_gene: TRBV6-4
j_gene: TRBJ1-5
CDR3aa: ASSDSMGTPNQPQH

abundance: many
v_gene: TRBV7-2
j_gene: TRBJ2-7
CDR3aa: ASRSFSSSSSYEQY

abundance: many
v_gene: TRBV7-2
j_gene: TRBJ2-3
CDR3aa: ASSSRMRDYGTRDTQY

abundance: few
v_gene: TRBV27
j_gene: TRBJ2-2
CDR3aa: ASRGGNTGELF

abundance: many
v_gene: TRBV7-6
j_gene: TRBJ2-6
CDR3aa: ASSWERSRTGPSGANVLT

abundance: many
v_gene: TRBV12-3/TRBV12-4
j_gene: TRBJ1-5
CDR3aa: ASKQGIQPQH

abundance: medium-sized
v_gene: TRBV12-3/TRBV12-4
j_gene: TRBJ2-7
CDR3aa: ASTVDITYEQY

abundance: many
v_gene: TRBV20-1
j_gene: TRBJ2-7
CDR3aa: SAVRDGHSYEQY

abundance: many
v_gene: TRBV7-6
j_gene: TRBJ1-1
CDR3aa: ASSLMSQGDTEAF

abundance: many
v_gene: TRBV6-5
j_gene: TRBJ1-1
CDR3aa: ASSLQGAGTEAF

abundance: many
v_gene: TRBV28
j_gene: TRBJ1-2
CDR3aa: ASSATKIRGYT

abundance: many
v_gene: TRBV11-2
j_gene: TRBJ2-5
CDR3aa: ASSLRVSGLAGVRGETQY

abundance: many
v_gene: TRBV5-5
j_gene: TRBJ1-5
CDR3aa: ASSQVTASNQPQH

abundance: many
v_gene: TRBV25-1
j_gene: TRBJ2-3
CDR3aa: ASSVDYADTQY

abundance: many
v_gene: TRBV7-8
j_gene: TRBJ2-3
CDR3aa: ASTLAGGDTQY

abundance: many
v_gene: TRBV27
j_gene: TRBJ2-7
CDR3aa: ASSLRASYEQY

abundance: NA
v_gene: TRBV12-3/TRBV12-4
j_gene: TRBJ2-1
CDR3aa: ASSLFSGRGSEQF

abundance: many
v_gene: TRBV27
j_gene: TRBJ2-7
CDR3aa: ASSLTGRGSSYEQY

abundance: NA
v_gene: TRBV10-2
j_gene: TRBJ2-2
CDR3aa: ASQISDTGELF

abundance: many
v_gene: TRBV12-3/TRBV12-4
j_gene: TRBJ1-6
CDR3aa: ASSLLGQSNSPLH